The entry below gives a single TCR beta chain sequence along with its context. This entry belongs to a study of cytomegalovirus exposure and HLA in healthy donors. Use of 60 Vbeta and 13 Jbeta primers characterized the PCR. Libraries were prepared by immunoSEQ multiplex PCR; TCRdb keeps only in-frame clonotypes and omits some of them. The sample shows 270,000 or so clones, about nine tenths of them seen only once. The J segment lost 0 bases and the V segment lost 5 bases, leaving 6 bases of the junction unmatched. Germline V lookup: CDR1 MNHEY, CDR2 SMNVEV (reference sequence). The CDR3 spans 15 residues.

The V call is TRBV27, the J call TRBJ1-1; the match to TRBD1 covers 7 bases. The sequence came from a man aged 35 to 55 in good health and CMV-seropositive. Material: PBMCs. CDR3 in DNA: TGTGCCAGCAGTCCCACCGGGACAGTGAACACTGAAGCTTTCTTT. Translation: CASSPTGTVNTEAFF.